This TCR beta chain was captured by sequencing in a study of lymphopenia after photon versus proton radiotherapy. Study results and caveats: Post-nadir diversity loss with photons came from oligoclonal expansion, particularly CD8+ Temra cells. Survival link was tested only in deceased patients; proton benefit remains a possibility. Under photons, naive T cells and diversity fell while effector/memory populations rose.

Concerning this clone itself: Its antigen is not known.

CDR3 length: 16 amino acids. V shed 6 bases, J shed 0 bases, and the junction held 10 bases outside the gene matches. Germline V gene lookup returns CDR1 KGHSH and CDR2 LQKENI. Assay: immunoSEQ multiplex PCR; the TCRdb copy retains only in-frame clones and omits some. Of around 12,000 clones listed, roughly nine tenths are singletons. The chain recombines TRBV18 with TRBJ2-5; 7 bases fit TRBD2. The TCR was taken from a man aged 55 to 70 with pancreatic cancer. This material consisted of peripheral blood, taken from a patient treated with photon-based radiotherapy. The CDR3 bases are TGTGCCAGCTCTCCCGGGGGAAGCGGGAACCAAGAGACCCAGTACTTC. The encoded protein is CASSPGGSGNQETQYF.